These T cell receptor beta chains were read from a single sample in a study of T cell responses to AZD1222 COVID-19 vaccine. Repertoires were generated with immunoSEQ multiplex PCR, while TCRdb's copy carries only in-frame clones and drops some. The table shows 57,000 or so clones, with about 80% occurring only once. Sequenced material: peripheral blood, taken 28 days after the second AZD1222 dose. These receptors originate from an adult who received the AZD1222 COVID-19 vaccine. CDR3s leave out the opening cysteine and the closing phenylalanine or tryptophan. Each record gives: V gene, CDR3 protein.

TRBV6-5 ASSYGGGGQAYGYT
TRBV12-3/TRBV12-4 ASSDGTPQH
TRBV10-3 AISESAGRGSYEQY
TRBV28 ASSLLASNQPQH
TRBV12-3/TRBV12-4 ASSLTIAEQY
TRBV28 ASRSGGRGNQPQH
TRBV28 ASSTNRAGGTQY
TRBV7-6 ASSSVQPGQINEKLF
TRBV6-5 ASRPPGRQETQY
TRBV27 ASSLGSPNTEAF
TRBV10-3 AISDIRLAGGQETQY
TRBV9 ASSGLGAGANVLT